This T cell receptor (beta chain) was recorded in a study of persistence of HIV-infected CD4 T cells (dated by TCRdb to the early 2020s). Background on the whole study: CMV- and HIV-1 Gag-responding CD4+ T cells were isolated from ART-treated individuals so that antigen-driven clonal expansion of HIV-1-infected cells could be examined. Peripheral blood samples of up to about 200 mL were obtained at multiple time points, with the exception of two participants, for whom leukapheresis was performed at a single time point. The TCR cluster analysis across participants included eight or nine participants for CMV and about 7 participants for Gag. The clonality of all cells in each sorted population was measured by TCRbeta sequencing, and the clonality of infected cells was measured by proviral sequencing. The median time participants had been on suppressive ART was 8 to 9 years.

The sample's treatment or condition label, in plain terms: suppressive antiretroviral therapy. Lysates of CMV-infected fibroblasts were used at approximately 10 ug/mL for cell stimulation. Nonresponding CD40L-negative CD69-negative CD45RO-high memory CD4+ T cells were sorted as memory populations depleted of antigen-responding cells. HIV-1-infected adults in whom suppressive ART had been started during chronic infection were enrolled as participants. Plasma HIV-1 RNA had been undetectable (below 50 copies/mL) in participants for at least 4 years. To be included, participants needed a CD4+ T cell count above 400 cells/uL and a positive CMV serology. Before stimulation, PBMCs were isolated using density centrifugation and depleted of CD8+ T cells. Stimulation of CD8-depleted PBMCs was carried out for approximately 18 hours with anti-CD28/CD49d costimulation, CD40-blocking antibody and enfuvirtide, to prevent new infections. Cell sorting was done on a Beckman Coulter MoFlo Legacy or XDP sorter, and dead cells were excluded with propidium iodide. Genomic DNA was extracted with the QIAamp DNA Mini Kit for samples above one million cells, otherwise with the Quick-DNA Microprep Kit.

Summary of the overall study and its limitations: Antigen-responding cells were enriched for degenerate expanded CDR3beta sequences, which suggests convergent selection of CD4+ responses to CMV and Gag. A correlation was observed between TCR oligoclonality and proviral oligoclonality within the same sorted populations. The study involved few individuals and tested only a limited range of antigens. Restriction of bulk TCR analyses to the rare CMV-responding cells that actually carried HIV-1 proviruses was not possible. Significantly lower TCRbeta richness was observed in CMV- and Gag-responding cells than in anti-CD3/anti-CD28-responding cells, and higher oligoclonality was observed in CMV-responding cells than in CD3/CD28-stimulated and Gag-responding cells.

TCRbeta repertoires were sequenced from genomic DNA with the immunoSEQ hsTCRB assay version 4 in survey mode. For TCRbeta sequencing, genomic DNA was diluted to approximately 10 ng/uL, with up to roughly 1 ug used per sample. Concerning the study's data processing: TCRbeta data analysis was done in ImmunoSeq Analyzer 3.0, and diversity was calculated on productive nucleotide rearrangements. Lower-bound TCR diversity was estimated with the improved Chao index, and clonality with the Gini coefficient using the Immunarch R package. Different nucleotide rearrangements encoding the same CDR3beta amino acid sequence were counted as distinct clonotypes. TCRbeta sequences significantly enriched in antigen-responding cells relative to anti-CD3/anti-CD28-activated cells were identified by differential abundance analysis. TCRs were clustered by predicted peptide-MHC specificity with GLIPH2, both within individual participants and across merged participant data sets. TCRdb's version of the immuneACCESS table is confined to in-frame rearrangements and falls short of the full clone set. An unresolved V gene accounts for under half of the shortfall where checked; the remainder is of unknown origin. The V and J calls and clone size were taken over from that table, and D and trimming were inferred from the DNA. This sample holds 37,000 or so clones; approximately 80% were observed only once. In total, the top ten clones hold approximately 1.6% of the sample.

Trimming takes 7 bases from V and 5 bases from J, and the germline ends sit 14 bases apart. Via the germline V gene, CDR1 is SQVTM and CDR2 ANQGSEA. The CDR3 numbers 12 residues from cysteine through phenylalanine. CDR3 DNA is the only sequence kept; it has 36 bases, read in frame from the first base. Details on this clone: Its specific antigen is unknown. It has no much larger one-base neighbor in the sample; base qualities were not kept.

This receptor was identified in an adult man with HIV who was CMV-seropositive. The chain employs TRBV29-1 and TRBJ1-1, with no confident D gene call. Material: CD4+ T cells sorted from PBMCs after roughly 20-hour stimulation, obtained from a patient who received antiretroviral therapy. Read against the paper, the sample's cell subset or site label means: CD40L-CD69- CD45RO-high memory CD4 T cells not responding to CMV lysate. The encoded CDR3 is CSARRAATEAFF. The sequence in DNA is TGCAGCGCTCGACGGGCCGCGACTGAAGCTTTCTTT.